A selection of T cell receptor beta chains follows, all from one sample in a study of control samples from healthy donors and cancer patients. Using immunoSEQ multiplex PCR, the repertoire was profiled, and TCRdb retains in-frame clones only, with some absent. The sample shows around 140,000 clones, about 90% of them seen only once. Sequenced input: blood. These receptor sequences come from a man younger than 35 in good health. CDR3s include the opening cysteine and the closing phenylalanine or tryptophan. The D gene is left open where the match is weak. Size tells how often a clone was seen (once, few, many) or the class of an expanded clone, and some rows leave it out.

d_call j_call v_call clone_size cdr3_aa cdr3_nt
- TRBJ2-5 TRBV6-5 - CASSSTRQFQETQYF TGTGCCAGCAGTTCCACCAGACAGTTCCAAGAGACCCAGTACTTC
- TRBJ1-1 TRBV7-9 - CASSLPFF TGTGCCAGCAGCTTACCTTTCTTT
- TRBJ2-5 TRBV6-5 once CASSSGYLGAQYF TGTGCCAGCAGTTCAGGGTACCTCGGGGCCCAGTACTTC
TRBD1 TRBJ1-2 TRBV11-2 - CASSSGTGAFYGYTF TGTGCCAGCAGCTCCGGGACAGGGGCATTCTATGGCTACACCTTC
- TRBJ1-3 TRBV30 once CAWSADGGSGNTIYF TGTGCCTGGAGTGCAGATGGTGGCTCTGGAAACACCATATATTTT
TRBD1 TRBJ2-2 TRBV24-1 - CATSDLRAGGAKTGELFF TGTGCCACCAGTGATTTGAGGGCAGGGGGCGCGAAAACCGGGGAGCTGTTTTTT
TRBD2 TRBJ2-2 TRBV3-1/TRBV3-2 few CASSHVTSGFTGELFF TGTGCCAGCAGCCATGTTACTAGCGGGTTCACCGGGGAGCTGTTTTTT
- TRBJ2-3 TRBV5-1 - CASSLGQTSTDTQYF TGCGCCAGCAGCTTGGGACAGACTAGCACAGATACGCAGTATTTT
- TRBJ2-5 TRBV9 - CASSVLWHGETQYF TGTGCCAGCAGCGTTTTATGGCATGGAGAGACCCAGTACTTC
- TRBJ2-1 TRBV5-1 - CASSPARAPSSYNEQFF TGCGCCAGCAGCCCGGCGAGGGCACCGAGCTCCTACAATGAGCAGTTCTTC
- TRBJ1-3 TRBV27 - CASSSNRAGNTIYF TGTGCCAGCAGTTCAAACAGGGCTGGAAACACCATATATTTT
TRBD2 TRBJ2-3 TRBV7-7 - CASSPIAGGPNTDTQYF TGTGCCAGCAGCCCGATAGCGGGGGGCCCTAACACAGATACGCAGTATTTT
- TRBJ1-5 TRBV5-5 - CASSLVRVSREDQPQHF TGTGCCAGCAGCTTGGTAAGGGTCTCAAGAGAGGATCAGCCCCAGCATTTT
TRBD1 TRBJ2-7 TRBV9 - CASSVGTGVYEQYF TGTGCCAGCAGCGTCGGGACAGGGGTCTACGAGCAGTACTTC
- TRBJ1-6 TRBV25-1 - CASQGQGNSPLHF TGTGCCAGCCAAGGTCAAGGGAATTCACCCCTCCACTTT
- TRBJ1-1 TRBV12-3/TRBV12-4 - CASSFDQTEAFF TGTGCCAGCAGTTTCGACCAGACTGAAGCTTTCTTT
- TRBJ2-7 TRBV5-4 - CASSVRDLSSYEQYF TGTGCCAGCAGCGTGAGAGACCTTAGCTCCTACGAGCAGTACTTC
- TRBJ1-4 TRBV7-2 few CASSLGWTLGDEKLFF TGTGCCAGCAGCTTGGGCTGGACGCTGGGCGATGAAAAACTGTTTTTT
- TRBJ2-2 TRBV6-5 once CASKSGLDTGELFF TGTGCCAGCAAGTCCGGGCTTGACACCGGGGAGCTGTTTTTT
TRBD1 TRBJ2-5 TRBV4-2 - CASSHGQGGRAETQYF TGTGCCAGCAGCCATGGACAGGGTGGGCGAGCAGAGACCCAGTACTTC
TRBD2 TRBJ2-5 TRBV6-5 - CASRTLAGGQETQYF TGTGCCAGCAGAACGCTAGCGGGGGGCCAGGAGACCCAGTACTTC
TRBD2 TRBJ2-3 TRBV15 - CATSRDRAGVTDTQYF TGTGCCACCAGCAGAGATCGAGCGGGGGTCACAGATACGCAGTATTTT
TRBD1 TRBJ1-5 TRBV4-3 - CASSPWTGGSNQPQHF TGCGCCAGCAGCCCTTGGACAGGGGGAAGCAATCAGCCCCAGCATTTT
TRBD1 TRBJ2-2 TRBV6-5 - CASSWTGTGELFF TGTGCCAGCAGCTGGACAGGGACCGGGGAGCTGTTTTTT
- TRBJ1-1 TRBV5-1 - CASSLQLGDAQAFF TGCGCCAGCAGCCTACAGCTGGGAGACGCACAAGCTTTCTTT
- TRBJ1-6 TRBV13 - CASRRKVGAGNSPLHF TGTGCCAGCAGGAGGAAGGTGGGGGCAGGTAATTCACCCCTCCACTTT
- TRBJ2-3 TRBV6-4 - CASSDYGASTDTQYF TGTGCCAGCAGTGACTACGGGGCTAGCACAGATACGCAGTATTTT
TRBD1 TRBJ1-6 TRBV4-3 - CASSQGQGSPLHF TGCGCCAGCAGCCAAGGACAGGGTTCACCCCTCCACTTT
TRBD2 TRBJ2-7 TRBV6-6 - CASTGGLPYEQYF TGTGCCAGCACGGGGGGACTACCCTACGAGCAGTACTTC
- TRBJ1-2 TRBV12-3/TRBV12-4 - CASSPSYGYTF TGTGCCAGCAGCCCATCGTATGGCTACACCTTC
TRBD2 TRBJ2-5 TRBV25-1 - CASSEWVSGAQETQYF TGTGCCAGCAGTGAATGGGTTAGCGGGGCTCAAGAGACCCAGTACTTC
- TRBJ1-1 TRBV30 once CAWSVETEAFF TGTGCCTGGAGTGTTGAGACTGAAGCTTTCTTT
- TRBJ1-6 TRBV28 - CASSRTATNSPLHF TGTGCCAGCAGCCGGACAGCAACTAATTCACCCCTCCACTTT
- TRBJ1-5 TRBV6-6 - CASSYSPAVYQPQHF TGTGCCAGCAGTTACTCCCCCGCGGTGTATCAGCCCCAGCATTTT
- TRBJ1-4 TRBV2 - CASSVGRLFF TGTGCCAGCAGTGTGGGACGACTGTTTTTT
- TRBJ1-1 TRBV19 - CASSIILNTEAFF TGTGCCAGTAGTATTATTTTGAACACTGAAGCTTTCTTT
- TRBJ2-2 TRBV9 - CASSGLDSPNTGELFF TGTGCCAGCAGCGGATTGGACAGTCCGAACACCGGGGAGCTGTTTTTT
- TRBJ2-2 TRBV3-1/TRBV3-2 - CASSQETPANTGELFF TGTGCCAGCAGCCAAGAGACTCCAGCGAACACCGGGGAGCTGTTTTTT
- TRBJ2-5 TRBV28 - CASTSGQASRETQYF TGTGCCAGCACCTCAGGCCAAGCGTCCCGAGAGACCCAGTACTTC
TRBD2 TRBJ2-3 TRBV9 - CASSAHWTSGVSDTQYF TGTGCCAGCAGCGCCCATTGGACTAGCGGGGTGTCAGATACGCAGTATTTT
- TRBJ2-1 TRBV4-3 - CASSQDLTNLQFF TGCGCCAGCAGCCAAGACCTAACCAACTTGCAGTTCTTC
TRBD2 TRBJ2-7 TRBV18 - CASSPSGGLSYEQYF TGTGCCAGCTCCCCTAGCGGGGGCCTTTCCTACGAGCAGTACTTC
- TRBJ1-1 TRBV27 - CASSLSSGGNTEAFF TGTGCCAGCAGTTTATCGTCCGGGGGTAACACTGAAGCTTTCTTT
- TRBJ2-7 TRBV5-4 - CASSPAPGAVYEQYF TGTGCCAGCAGCCCAGCTCCCGGGGCTGTGTACGAGCAGTACTTC
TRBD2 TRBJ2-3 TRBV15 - CATSRGAGGTDTQYF TGTGCCACCAGCAGAGGGGCGGGGGGCACAGATACGCAGTATTTT
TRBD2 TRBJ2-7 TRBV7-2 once CASQPPTSDHEQYF TGTGCCAGCCAGCCTCCCACTAGCGACCACGAGCAGTACTTC
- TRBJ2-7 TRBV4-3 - CASSQDLNEYEQYF TGCGCCAGCAGCCAAGATCTCAACGAATACGAGCAGTACTTC
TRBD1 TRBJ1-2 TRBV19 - CASSTRTGINYGYTF TGTGCCAGTAGTACACGGACAGGGATTAACTATGGCTACACCTTC